These 12 T cell receptor beta chains were all obtained from the same sample, sequenced in a study of blood T cell repertoires in COVID-19. Sequencing used immunoSEQ multiplex PCR; TCRdb keeps in-frame clones, though not all of them. Here the sample spans under 200,000 clones, more than 85% being singletons. Sequenced input: peripheral blood. These receptors were obtained from an older man with active or convalescent COVID-19.

The chain uses TRBV12-3 or TRBV12-4 and TRBJ1-2; no firm D call. The length of the CDR3 is 12 residues. With 3 bases removed from V and 6 bases from J, the gap between germline ends came to 8 bases. CDR3 loop: CASSFTRDGYTF. The CDR3 coding sequence is TGTGCCAGCAGTTTTACCCGAGATGGCTACACCTTC.

CDR3 sequence (DNA): TGTGCCAGCAGCTTGGTTCCAGGGGCGGCGTACACTGAAGCTTTCTTT. Its protein product is CASSLVPGAAYTEAFF. V gene TRBV5-5 combines with J gene TRBJ1-1; D possibly corresponds to TRBD1 (6 bases). Trimming stripped 0 bases from V and 3 bases from J, with 15 bases between. The germline V gene has CDR1 SGHKS and CDR2 YYEKEE (reference sequence). The CDR3 runs to 16 residues.

The CDR3 reads CASSWGTGVSDGELFF. CDR3 DNA sequence: TGCGCCAGCAGCTGGGGGACAGGGGTGAGCGACGGGGAGCTGTTTTTT. V gene TRBV5-1 combines with J gene TRBJ2-2; 10 bases are shared with TRBD1. V dropped 3 bases and J dropped 7; count of bases not matched to a gene: 9. The CDR3 has 16 residues. Germline CDR1 is SGHRS and CDR2 is YFSETQ.

The chain links TRBV30 to TRBJ2-5; weak D call: TRBD2 (6 bases). The germline gives CDR1 GTSNPN, CDR2 SVGIG (reference sequence). Trimming stripped 5 bases from V and 4 bases from J, with 20 bases between. The CDR3 totals 15 residues. CDR3: CAWSLGAGWGETQYF. The CDR3 region has the DNA TGTGCCTGGTCCTTAGGCGCGGGGTGGGGAGAGACCCAGTACTTC.

The rearrangement uses TRBV5-4 and TRBJ2-5; 10 bases are shared with TRBD2. Per germline, CDR1 SGHNT and CDR2 YYREEE (reference sequence). With 5 bases clipped from V and 4 bases from J, the junction kept 11 bases outside the gene matches. The CDR3 totals 16 residues. CDR3 residues: CASSRAGGAGRETQYF. The CDR3 DNA reads TGTGCCAGCAGTCGAGCGGGGGGGGCAGGTCGAGAGACCCAGTACTTC.

The genes are TRBV10-3 and TRBJ2-6; weak D call: TRBD1 (5 bases). Germline lookup yields CDR1 ENHRY and CDR2 SYGVKD. The ends were cut back, 3 bases at V and 0 bases at J, with 15 bases in the middle. The CDR3 has 18 residues. The CDR3 loop is CAISDDLKGLSGANVLTF. The CDR3 region has the DNA TGTGCCATCAGTGATGATTTAAAGGGGCTCTCTGGGGCCAACGTCCTGACTTTC.

The chain recombines TRBV5-4 with TRBJ2-7, with 8 bases aligning to TRBD1. Trimming took 4 bases from V and 3 from J; bases not matched to a gene: 3. The CDR3 is 13 residues long. Germline V lookup: CDR1 SGHNT, CDR2 YYREEE (reference sequence). Here the CDR3 DNA reads TGTGCCAGCAGCCCCGACAGGGGCTACGAGCAGTACTTC. Encoded protein: CASSPDRGYEQYF. Drawing the rest from reference TRBV5-4 and TRBJ2-7, the complete variable domain is ETGVTQSPTHLIKTRGQQVTLRCSSQSGHNTVSWYQQALGQGPQFIFQYYREEENGRGNFPPRFSGLQFPNYSSELNVNALELDDSALYLCASSPDRGYEQYFGPGTRLTVT.

The chain employs TRBV7-2 and TRBJ2-7; 11 nucleotides align to TRBD1. CDR1 and CDR2 (germline): SGHTA, FQGNSA. The ends lost 2 bases at V and 4 bases at J; junction bases unmatched: 1. The CDR3 has 14 residues. CDR3 coding DNA: TGTGCCAGCAGCTTACGGGACAGGGGGTACGAGCAGTACTTC. Translated, it gives CASSLRDRGYEQYF.

The chain's CDR3 is CASRPAGVYNSPLHF. Here the CDR3 DNA reads TGTGCCAGCAGACCCGCCGGGGTTTATAATTCACCCCTCCACTTT. This rearrangement joins TRBV7-8 to TRBJ1-6; D is uncertain. The length of the CDR3 is 15 residues. Germline V gene data show CDR1 as SGHVS and CDR2 as FQNEAQ. Between the trimmed V and J ends, which lost 6 bases and 4 bases, there was a span of 13 bases.

V and J are TRBV2 and TRBJ1-6; D perhaps matches TRBD1 (6 bases). Trimming stripped 4 bases from V and 7 bases from J, with 8 bases between. The CDR3 is made up of 13 amino acids. Germline assignment: CDR1 SNHLY and CDR2 FYNNEI. The DNA of the CDR3 is TGTGCCAGCAGTGCTCAGGGGAATTCACCCCTCCACTTT. Protein: CASSAQGNSPLHF.

The chain employs TRBV5-4 and TRBJ2-3; 8 bases map to TRBD2. V dropped 4 bases and J dropped 4; count of bases not matched to a gene: 11. CDR3 length: 16 amino acids. The germline gives CDR1 SGHNT, CDR2 YYREEE (reference sequence). In DNA form, the CDR3 reads TGTGCCAGCAGCCGCGGGACTAGTGGGGGCCCAGATACGCAGTATTTT. The encoded protein is CASSRGTSGGPDTQYF.

The chain is built from TRBV6-5 and TRBJ1-5; the D gene is possibly TRBD1 (5 bases). CDR3 length equals 16 residues. The V gene lost 4 bases and the J gene lost 4 bases, with 17 bases spanning the gap. Germline-derived CDR1 and CDR2 are MNHEY and SVGAGI. CDR3 in amino acids: CASSSRQGGWNQPQHF. The CDR3 nucleotides are TGTGCCAGCAGTTCCCGCCAGGGAGGTTGGAATCAGCCCCAGCATTTT.